The subject of this entry is one T cell receptor beta chain. Using immunoSEQ multiplex PCR, the repertoire was profiled, and TCRdb retains in-frame clones only, with some absent. Among about 110,000 clones listed, roughly four fifths were seen once. The source of the sample is a study of blood T cell repertoires in COVID-19. Across the study: PBMCs, B-cell-depleted T cells, or T cells were the source of the cDNA or gDNA that made up the material.

This clonotype was obtained from a woman over 75 with acute or convalescent COVID-19. The sample taken for sequencing was peripheral blood.

The CDR3 sequence is CASSEDWGGETQYF. The CDR3 DNA is TGTGCCAGCAGCGAGGACTGGGGGGGGGAGACCCAGTACTTC. V and J are TRBV5-4 and TRBJ2-5, with 7 nucleotides matching TRBD2. V lost 4 bases, J lost 5 bases, and 8 bases stayed unmatched. This CDR3 region has 14 residues. In germline, CDR1 is SGHNT, CDR2 YYREEE (reference sequence).